The 32 T cell receptor beta chains presented below share a single source sample, sequenced in a study of blood T cell repertoires in COVID-19. Sequenced by immunoSEQ multiplex PCR; TCRdb stores in-frame clones only, minus some. This sample has some 64,000 clones, with roughly 80% found just once. What was sequenced was peripheral blood. The receptors were gathered from a man aged 60 to 75 with acute or convalescent COVID-19.

This clone appeared a few times. The CDR3 DNA sequence: TGTGCCAGCAGCCGGGGCGCAAACACTAACTATGGCTACACCTTC. Residues: CASSRGANTNYGYTF. V is TRBV3-1 (or the pseudogene TRBV3-2) and J is TRBJ1-2; D may be TRBD1 (5 bases). This CDR3 contains 15 residues. V lost 4 bases to trimming and J lost 0 bases, with 12 bases between them. Germline CDR1 and CDR2: LGHDT and YNNKEL (reference sequence).

The CDR3 nucleotides are TGTGCCAGCAGGCTCACCCAGGGGTCTTACAATGAGCAGTTCTTC. This translates into CASRLTQGSYNEQFF. The V call is TRBV6-5, the J call TRBJ2-1; D might be TRBD1 (6 bases). V was cut by 6 bases and J by 4 bases, with 16 bases left in between. The CDR3 has 15 residues. Germline-derived CDR1 and CDR2 are MNHEY and SVGAGI.

V gene TRBV7-9 combines with J gene TRBJ2-3; 11 bases match TRBD2. V dropped 6 bases and J dropped 2; count of bases not matched to a gene: 4. Per germline, CDR1 SEHNR and CDR2 FQNEAQ (reference sequence). There are 15 residues in the CDR3. The DNA for the CDR3 is TGTGCCAGCAGGCTAGCGGGGGGTTACACAGATACGCAGTATTTT. The encoded protein is CASRLAGGYTDTQYF.

V is TRBV11-2 and J is TRBJ2-5; TRBD2 might be the D (6 bases). The V gene lost 1 base and the J gene lost 5 bases, with 14 bases spanning the gap. The CDR3 consists of 15 residues. Germline CDR1 and CDR2: SGHAT and FQNNGV. CDR3 loop: CASSLAPSVGETQYF. The CDR3 region has the DNA TGTGCCAGCAGCTTAGCCCCTAGCGTGGGGGAGACCCAGTACTTC.

The J gene is TRBJ2-2, the V gene TRBV27; weak D call: TRBD2 (6 bases). This CDR3 comprises 13 residues. Germline V gene data show CDR1 as MNHEY and CDR2 as SMNVEV (reference sequence). V was pared by 4 bases and J by 7 bases, with 10 bases between. For the CDR3, the DNA is TGTGCCAGCAGTTCCGTGGGGGGCGGGGAGCTGTTTTTT. Translating gives CASSSVGGGELFF.

A word on this clone: Other nucleotide sequences from this sample produce the same CDR3. This chain joins TRBV10-3 and TRBJ2-1; 11 bases fit TRBD2. The CDR3 runs 16 residues. V lost 5 bases, J lost 0 bases, and 3 bases stayed unmatched. Germline values: CDR1 ENHRY, CDR2 SYGVKD. CDR3 sequence (DNA): TGTGCCATCAGTCCCACTAGCGGGAGCTCCTACAATGAGCAGTTCTTC. It translates to CAISPTSGSSYNEQFF.

The CDR3 spells CASSFIDRVSNEQYF. Here the CDR3 DNA reads TGCGCCAGCAGCTTCATCGACAGGGTCAGCAACGAGCAGTACTTC. This chain links TRBV5-1 with TRBJ2-7; 7 nucleotides line up with TRBD1. V lost 2 bases and J lost 5; bases outside the gene matches: 10. Germline V CDR1 and CDR2: SGHRS, YFSETQ. This CDR3 has 15 residues.

The chain joins TRBV7-9 to TRBJ1-6; D may be TRBD1 (5 bases). The CDR3 sequence is 14 residues long. V was clipped by 1 base and J by 8 bases, with 9 bases between them. Germline V CDR1 and CDR2: SEHNR, FQNEAQ (reference sequence). The CDR3 DNA reads TGTGCCAGCAGCTTAGACCAGGGTGATTCACCCCTCCACTTT. It specifies CASSLDQGDSPLHF.

The V call is TRBV28, the J call TRBJ2-7, with D possibly matching TRBD2 (6 bases). This CDR3 contains 12 residues. V was clipped by 8 bases and J by 6 bases, with 14 bases between them. The germline CDR1 and CDR2 sequences are MDHEN and SYDVKM. Here the CDR3 DNA reads TGTGCCAGCTCCTGGGGGGTGTCCGAGCAGTACTTC. The encoded protein is CASSWGVSEQYF.

The chain carries TRBV12-3 or TRBV12-4 and TRBJ1-4; 7 bases are a match to TRBD1. After removal of 6 bases from V and 10 bases from J, the junction contained 8 bases not matched to a gene. The CDR3 totals 13 residues. The CDR3 bases are TGTGCCAGCAGCCAGGACAGGTTGGGAAAACTGTTTTTT. Its protein product is CASSQDRLGKLFF.

This chain links TRBV5-1 with TRBJ2-5; possible D gene TRBD2, 6 bases. From germline, CDR1 is SGHRS and CDR2 YFSETQ. The CDR3 contains 14 residues. Trimming took 6 bases from V and 5 from J, leaving 17 bases between them. The CDR3 region is CASTLGGRGETQYF. CDR3 DNA: TGCGCCAGCACCCTGGGGGGTCGGGGTGAGACCCAGTACTTC.

The CDR3 DNA is TGTGCCAGCAGCTTAGGGGCAGTCCCGGGGAGCACCATATATTTT. This encodes CASSLGAVPGSTIYF. The chain is built from TRBV7-2 and TRBJ1-3; the D is unclear. V gave up 1 base and J gave up 9 bases, with 16 bases separating them. CDR1 is SGHTA and CDR2 is FQGNSA in the germline V gene. The CDR3 contains 15 residues.

V usage is TRBV6-2 or TRBV6-3 and J usage is TRBJ2-3; 7 positions agree with TRBD2. CDR1 MNHEY and CDR2 SVGEGT come from the germline V gene. The ends lost 5 bases at V and 2 bases at J; junction bases unmatched: 13. The CDR3 consists of 17 residues. The CDR3 DNA reads TGTGCCAGCAGTACCCCCTGTGGGGGAGGGCCCACAGATACGCAGTATTTT. Translated, it gives CASSTPCGGGPTDTQYF.

This clone has just a few counts. The rearrangement uses TRBV6-5 and TRBJ1-5; TRBD1 matches 12 bases. The CDR3 is 15 residues long. Germline CDR1 and CDR2: MNHEY and SVGAGI. The ends lost 6 bases at V and 6 bases at J; junction bases unmatched: 6. CDR3 amino acids: CASSAGTGGAQPQHF. The CDR3 coding sequence is TGTGCCAGCAGCGCCGGGACAGGGGGCGCTCAGCCCCAGCATTTT.

A note on this clone: A junction end diverges from the germline sequence, so it may reflect a read error. The genes are TRBV7-7 and TRBJ2-2, with D possibly TRBD1 on 6 matching bases. The germline V gene has CDR1 SSHAT and CDR2 FNYEAQ (reference sequence). CDR3 length: 15 amino acids. The CDR3 DNA sequence: TGTGCTAGCAGCTTAACGGCAGGGGCCGTCGGGGAGCTGTTTTTT. Translated, it gives CASSLTAGAVGELFF.

This CDR3 is CASSLGLSSNQPQHF. The CDR3 region has the DNA TGTGCCAGCAGCTTAGGGCTTTCTAGCAATCAGCCCCAGCATTTT. The rearrangement uses TRBV7-2 and TRBJ1-5; no definite D call. CDR1 and CDR2 (germline): SGHTA, FQGNSA. The CDR3 is 15 amino acids. The V end lost 1 base, the J end lost 0 bases, and 7 bases lay between the germline ends. The variable domain in full, completed from reference TRBV7-2 and TRBJ1-5, reads GAGVSQSPSNKVTEKGKDVELRCDPISGHTALYWYRQSLGQGLEFLIYFQGNSAPDKSGLPSDRFSAERTGGSVSTLTIQRTQQEDSAVYLCASSLGLSSNQPQHFGDGTRLSIL.

The CDR3 nucleotides read TGTGCCAGCAGTTACCGGCAGACAGGCTATGGCTACACCTTC. Amino acids: CASSYRQTGYGYTF. The chain has TRBV27 and TRBJ1-2, with a tentative D call TRBD1 (6 bases). V gave up 4 bases and J gave up 4 bases, with 13 bases separating them. From germline, CDR1 is MNHEY and CDR2 SMNVEV (reference sequence). This CDR3 region has 14 residues.

The rearrangement joins TRBV19 to TRBJ2-7; 8 bases agree with TRBD2. CDR3 length: 15 amino acids. J lost 6 bases, V lost 5 bases, and 12 bases had no gene match. Germline V lookup: CDR1 LNHDA, CDR2 SQIVND (reference sequence). For the CDR3, the DNA is TGTGCCAGTAGTCCAAACCGGGGACTAGGCGGCGAGCAGTACTTC. This encodes CASSPNRGLGGEQYF. Using reference TRBV19 and TRBJ2-7 for the parts outside the CDR3, the full variable domain is DGGITQSPKYLFRKEGQNVTLSCEQNLNHDAMYWYRQDPGQGLRLIYYSQIVNDFQKGDIAEGYSVSREKKESFPLTVTSAQKNPTAFYLCASSPNRGLGGEQYFGPGTRLTVT.

This clone is categorized as medium-sized. Other DNA sequences in the sample encode the same CDR3. The rearrangement uses TRBV3-1 (or the pseudogene TRBV3-2) and TRBJ2-3, with D hard to call. This CDR3 region has 14 residues. Germline V gene data show CDR1 as LGHDT and CDR2 as YNNKEL (reference sequence). V lost 0 bases and J lost 2, with 6 bases in between. As DNA, the CDR3 is TGTGCCAGCAGCCAAGATTCCTCCACAGATACGCAGTATTTT. Translated: CASSQDSSTDTQYF.

The chain combines TRBV18 with TRBJ1-2; unclear D gene. Germline V gene lookup returns CDR1 KGHSH and CDR2 LQKENI. Trimming cost V 6 bases and J 4 bases, with 15 bases left between them. The CDR3 length is 14 residues. CDR3 region: CASSIHPVTYGYTF. CDR3 nucleotides: TGTGCCAGCTCCATACACCCAGTTACCTATGGCTACACCTTC.

The V call is TRBV3-1 (or the pseudogene TRBV3-2), the J call TRBJ2-6, with D possibly being TRBD2 (6 bases). CDR3 length: 18 amino acids. The V gene's germline CDR1 is LGHDT and CDR2 YNNKEL (reference sequence). V was shortened by 5 bases and J by 0 bases, with 17 bases between the two germline ends. The CDR3 loop reads CASSRPGDGFSGANVLTF. The CDR3 DNA is TGTGCCAGCAGCAGGCCGGGGGACGGATTCTCTGGGGCCAACGTCCTGACTTTC.

The sample holds a few counts of this clone. This sequence joins TRBV2 and TRBJ2-3; D gene unclear. Between the trimmed V and J ends, which lost 7 bases and 1 base, there was a span of 9 bases. Germline CDR1 is SNHLY and CDR2 is FYNNEI. The CDR3 is 13 amino acids. The DNA of the CDR3 is TGTGCCAGCACTTCCCAGGGCACAGATACGCAGTATTTT. This encodes CASTSQGTDTQYF.

The chain couples TRBV5-1 to TRBJ1-5; 8 bases fit TRBD1. This CDR3 spans 19 amino acids. The germline gives CDR1 SGHRS, CDR2 YFSETQ. V dropped 0 bases and J dropped 3; count of bases not matched to a gene: 14. The CDR3 spells CASSLGPLGLQGVNQPQHF. Here the CDR3 DNA reads TGCGCCAGCAGCTTGGGGCCGTTGGGGTTACAGGGGGTCAATCAGCCCCAGCATTTT.

The CDR3 spells CASQLARGDTEAFF. The CDR3 DNA reads as TGCGCCAGTCAGCTTGCCAGGGGTGATACTGAAGCTTTCTTT. The chain couples TRBV5-1 to TRBJ1-1; the D gene is possibly TRBD1 (6 bases). Deletions cut 8 bases from V and 5 bases from J, with 19 bases between. This CDR3 comprises 14 residues. Germline values: CDR1 SGHRS, CDR2 YFSETQ.

The rearrangement uses TRBV11-2 and TRBJ1-3; D uncertain. The CDR3 loop spans 15 amino acids. Germline assignment: CDR1 SGHAT and CDR2 FQNNGV. Between the trimmed V and J ends, which lost 3 bases and 0 bases, there was a span of 9 bases. The CDR3: CASSLGGFSGNTIYF. CDR3 DNA sequence: TGTGCCAGCAGCTTGGGCGGGTTCTCTGGAAACACCATATATTTT.

The chain uses TRBV18 and TRBJ1-5; D gene uncertain. Germline V gene sequence: CDR1 KGHSH, CDR2 LQKENI. The CDR3 is 17 amino acids. Trimming removed 1 base from V and 4 bases from J, with 17 bases in between. The CDR3 loop is CASSPRADPTTNQPQHF. DNA of the CDR3: TGTGCCAGCTCACCACGGGCAGACCCGACAACTAATCAGCCCCAGCATTTT.

In its sample, this clone was seen a few times. The genes are TRBV6-4 and TRBJ2-5; no reliable D call. V lost 8 bases to trimming and J lost 3 bases, with 19 bases between them. The CDR3 contains 15 residues. Germline V gene sequence: CDR1 MRHNA, CDR2 SNTAGT. CDR3 sequence reads: CASEPTLGSKETQYF. The CDR3 DNA reads TGTGCCAGCGAACCGACCCTGGGTAGCAAAGAGACCCAGTACTTC.

The CDR3 loop reads CASSEGPLYGETF. The CDR3 nucleotides are TGCGCCAGCAGTGAGGGCCCCTTATATGGAGAGACCTTC. V and J are TRBV5-1 and TRBJ1-2, with D hard to call. Germline CDR1 is SGHRS and CDR2 is YFSETQ. This CDR3 has 13 residues. Trimming took off 5 bases at V and 14 bases at J, with 22 bases between the two ends.

The rearrangement uses TRBV5-5 and TRBJ2-5, with D perhaps matching TRBD2 (6 bases). CDR3 length: 15 residues. Germline CDR1 and CDR2: SGHKS and YYEKEE (reference sequence). Trimming left V 0 bases short and J 5 bases short, with 14 bases between. The chain's CDR3 is CASSLEILARETQYF. In DNA, the CDR3 is TGTGCCAGCAGCTTGGAAATCCTAGCGAGGGAGACCCAGTACTTC.

This clone was counted a single time. The gene calls are TRBV18 and TRBJ2-2; D is unclear. CDR3 size: 13 residues. Trimming left V 1 base short and J 4 bases short, with 4 bases between. The germline V gene has CDR1 KGHSH and CDR2 LQKENI. CDR3 DNA sequence: TGTGCCAGCTCACCACTAGTCACCGGGGAGCTGTTTTTT. It is translated as CASSPLVTGELFF.

A few counts support this clone. CDR3 protein: CSASQTGAYNEQFF. The CDR3 region has the DNA TGCAGTGCTAGTCAGACAGGGGCCTACAATGAGCAGTTCTTC. This chain links TRBV20-1 with TRBJ2-1, with 8 nucleotides matching TRBD1. V dropped 3 bases and J dropped 2; count of bases not matched to a gene: 3. Germline assignment: CDR1 DFQATT and CDR2 SNEGSKA (reference sequence). CDR3 length: 14 residues.

This chain connects TRBV2 to TRBJ1-2; D is uncertain. Looked up from germline, CDR1 is SNHLY and CDR2 is FYNNEI. Trimming removed 2 bases at V and 2 bases at J, with 6 bases between. The CDR3 is 13 amino acids. Here the CDR3 DNA reads TGTGCCAGCAGTGAACAGGCGAACTATGGCTACACCTTC. Translated, it gives CASSEQANYGYTF.